This TCR beta chain was sequenced for a study of OX40 agonist ivuxolimab in advanced cancers. With regard to the full study: The costimulatory receptor OX40 (CD134) was targeted by ivuxolimab, a fully human IgG2 agonistic monoclonal antibody. Three dose-escalation patients achieved partial responses, one with hepatocellular carcinoma and two with cutaneous melanoma. A male proportion of nearly 85% and a mean age of roughly 55 years, ranging from about 20 to 85, were recorded for the dose-escalation cohort. Peripheral TCRbeta sequencing aimed to test whether ivuxolimab altered TCR sequence diversity and caused clonal T-cell expansion. The paper reports the monotherapy dose-escalation portion (N ≈ 50 patients) of the phase I ivuxolimab trial. Prior anti-PD-1, anti-PD-L1 or anti-CTLA-4 therapy was permitted, and checkpoint inhibitors had been received by roughly 42% of dose-escalation patients. Of the roughly 51 patients in dose escalation, around 20 had hepatocellular carcinoma, approximately 15 had melanoma, 9 had renal cell carcinoma and 9 had head and neck cancer. Intravenous ivuxolimab was administered to patients every 2 weeks at six dose levels: 0.01, 0.1, 0.3, 1.5, 3 and 10 mg/kg. The research as a whole found: In partial responders in the 0.1-3.0 mg/kg groups, normalized peripheral clonal expansion was found to be among the lowest, especially among CD8+ T cells. After ivuxolimab, expanded clones were on average more numerous among CD8+ T cells than among CD4+ T cells. Which antigens the clonally expanded peripheral T cells were specific for was not determined. Low levels of normalized T-cell clonal expansion were also seen in some nonresponding patients. Clonal expansion of both CD4+ and CD8+ blood T cells was observed from baseline to week 6 at doses 0.1 to 3.0 mg/kg.

Patients with a history of autoimmune disease or receiving systemic immunosuppression were excluded from the trial. In every dose cohort, peripheral blood was drawn for TCR sequencing at baseline, cycle 4 day 1, and cycle 7 day 1. The samples were taken from a phase I, first-in-human, multicenter, open-label dose-escalation trial of ivuxolimab. The trial enrolled adults with locally advanced or metastatic head and neck squamous cell, hepatocellular, melanoma or renal cell carcinoma. Before TCR sequencing, CD4+ T cells and CD8+ T cells were sorted from peripheral blood as separate populations. Comments on this clone: Which antigen it targets is not known. Base qualities are not at hand, and no much larger clone is one base apart.

To sequence the TCRbeta CDR3 region, genomic DNA was isolated from the sorted cells. The immunoSEQ Assay was used to sequence the TCRbeta CDR3 regions. TCRdb stores this immuneACCESS table with in-frame sequences only. Part of the clones is absent; in the studies checked, under half of the shortfall reflects unresolved V genes, and no reason is known for the rest. The sample table records around 60,000 clones; roughly nine tenths of these occur just once. 1.5% to 2% of the sample is in the top ten clones. The CDR3 covers 16 residues, taking in both the cysteine and the phenylalanine. The sequence is cut down to CDR3 DNA, 48 bases in frame from base 1. V lost 0 bases and J lost 2 bases, and the count of bases not matched to a germline gene is 6. For CDR1 and CDR2, the germline V gene lists MNHEY and SVGAGI.

The chain couples TRBV6-5 to TRBJ2-7; a stretch of 8 junction bases matches TRBD1. This TCR was sampled from an adult with an advanced solid tumor such as melanoma, head and neck, liver or kidney cancer. Here the sequenced sample was CD4+ or CD8+ T cells sorted from blood, taken in a trial of the OX40 agonist ivuxolimab. CDR3 loop: CASSYSRDRSAYEQYF. The DNA sequence is given as TGTGCCAGCAGTTACTCTCGGGACAGGTCAGCCTACGAGCAGTACTTC.